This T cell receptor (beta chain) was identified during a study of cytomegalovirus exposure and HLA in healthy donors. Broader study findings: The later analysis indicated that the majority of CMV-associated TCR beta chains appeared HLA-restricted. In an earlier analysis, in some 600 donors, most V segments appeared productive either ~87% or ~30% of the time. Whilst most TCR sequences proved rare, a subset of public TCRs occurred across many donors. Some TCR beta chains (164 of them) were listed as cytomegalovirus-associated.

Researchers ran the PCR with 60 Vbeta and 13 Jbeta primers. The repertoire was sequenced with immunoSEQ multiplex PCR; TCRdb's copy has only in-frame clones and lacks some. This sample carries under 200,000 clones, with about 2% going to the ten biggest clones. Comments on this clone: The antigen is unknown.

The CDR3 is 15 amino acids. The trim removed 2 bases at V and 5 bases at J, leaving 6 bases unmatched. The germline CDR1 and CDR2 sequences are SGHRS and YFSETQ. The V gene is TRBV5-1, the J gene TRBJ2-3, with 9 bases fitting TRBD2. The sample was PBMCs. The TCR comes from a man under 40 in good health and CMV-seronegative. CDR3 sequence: CASSFGTSSEDTQYF. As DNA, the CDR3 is TGCGCCAGCAGCTTCGGGACTAGCAGTGAAGATACGCAGTATTTT.